These 14 T cell receptor beta chains came from one sample sequenced in a study of blood T cell repertoires in COVID-19 (dated by TCRdb to 2020 to 2021). Libraries were made using the immunoSEQ multiplex PCR assay. The table comes from immuneACCESS by way of TCRdb, which keeps in-frame sequences with V and J called. Part of the clones is missing from these tables; in studies checked, under half for an unresolved V gene and the rest for unknown reasons. The table for this sample lists 70,000 to 100,000 clones; about 70% of them were counted only once. The ten most abundant clones make up under 30% of the sample. Sequencing was carried out using peripheral blood. The receptor source for this set is a woman aged 55-69 years in a cohort sampled during active or convalescent COVID-19.

This rearrangement joins TRBV4-1 to TRBJ2-3, with 10 bases matching TRBD1. The V gene's germline CDR1 is MGHRA and CDR2 YSYEKL. The J segment lost 2 bases and the V segment lost 4 bases, leaving 3 bases of the junction unmatched. This CDR3 region has 15 residues. The CDR3 DNA follows: TGCGCCAGCAGCCTGAGACAGGGGGCCACAGATACGCAGTATTTT. Translating it yields CASSLRQGATDTQYF.

This chain uses TRBV15 with TRBJ2-3, with unresolved D. Germline V gene lookup returns CDR1 LNHNV and CDR2 YYDKDF (reference sequence). Trimming took 0 bases from V and 7 from J, leaving 5 bases between them. The CDR3 loop spans 12 amino acids. The CDR3 DNA sequence: TGTGCCACCAGCAGAGATTGGCATACGCAGTATTTT. It codes for CATSRDWHTQYF.

As to this clone: At one end, the junction sequence differs from germline, possibly due to a read error. This sample includes further DNA sequences coding for the same CDR3. V and J are TRBV11-2 and TRBJ2-2, with 10 positions matching TRBD1. The CDR3 runs 18 residues. Germline values: CDR1 SGHAT, CDR2 FQNNGV. As DNA, the CDR3 is TGTGCCCGCAGCTTCGGGGAATGGACAGGGGGGGACACCGGGGAGCTGTTTTTT. Residues: CARSFGEWTGGDTGELFF.

The rearrangement uses TRBV19 and TRBJ2-7; 9 positions match TRBD1. Germline CDR1 and CDR2: LNHDA and SQIVND (reference sequence). The junction had 4 bases not matched to a gene; V was cut back by 5 bases and J by 2 bases. The CDR3 loop spans 14 amino acids. The CDR3 region is CASSPGQGAYEQYF. The CDR3 nucleotides read TGTGCCAGTAGTCCGGGACAGGGCGCCTACGAGCAGTACTTC.

The V gene is TRBV7-9, the J gene TRBJ1-6, with 9 bases identical to TRBD1. The ends lost 4 bases at V and 0 bases at J; junction bases unmatched: 10. Germline CDR1 is SEHNR and CDR2 is FQNEAQ (reference sequence). The CDR3 totals 19 residues. This chain's CDR3 is CASSSPGTGLSSYNSPLHF. CDR3 bases: TGTGCCAGCAGCTCCCCCGGGACAGGGCTGTCCTCCTATAATTCACCCCTCCACTTT. The variable domain in full, completed from reference TRBV7-9 and TRBJ1-6, reads DTGVSQNPRHKITKRGQNVTFRCDPISEHNRLYWYRQTLGQGPEFLTYFQNEAQLEKSRLLSDRFSAERPKGSFSTLEIQRTEQGDSAMYLCASSSPGTGLSSYNSPLHFGNGTRLTVT.

The V and J genes are TRBV10-2 and TRBJ2-7; tentatively, D is TRBD1 (6 bases). The CDR3 length is 11 residues. Looked up from germline, CDR1 is WSHSY and CDR2 is SAAADI. V shed 5 bases and J shed 5 bases, with 7 bases lying between them. The CDR3 is CASSQGNEQYF. CDR3 in DNA: TGCGCCAGCAGTCAGGGGAACGAGCAGTACTTC.

The genes are TRBV5-1 and TRBJ2-3; 8 bases line up with TRBD2. The CDR3 totals 16 residues. V was clipped by 3 bases and J by 6 bases; unmatched bases: 12. The germline V gene has CDR1 SGHRS and CDR2 YFSETQ. CDR3 bases: TGCGCCAGCAGCTCCCAAGGGCGGGGGGTTTCGGATACGCAGTATTTT. Translating it yields CASSSQGRGVSDTQYF.

The chain employs TRBV5-4 and TRBJ2-1; 9 bases line up with TRBD2. The ends lost 4 bases at V and 4 bases at J; junction bases unmatched: 6. Germline values: CDR1 SGHNT, CDR2 YYREEE (reference sequence). The CDR3 totals 15 residues. The CDR3 spells CASSPSSGVYNEQFF. For the CDR3, the DNA is TGTGCCAGCAGCCCTTCTAGCGGGGTTTACAATGAGCAGTTCTTC. The complete variable domain, with remaining parts taken from reference TRBV5-4 and TRBJ2-1, reads ETGVTQSPTHLIKTRGQQVTLRCSSQSGHNTVSWYQQALGQGPQFIFQYYREEENGRGNFPPRFSGLQFPNYSSELNVNALELDDSALYLCASSPSSGVYNEQFFGPGTRLTVL.

The rearrangement uses TRBV6-6 and TRBJ1-5, with a weak D call TRBD1 (5 bases). Germline assignment: CDR1 MNHNY and CDR2 SVGAGI (reference sequence). V shed 8 bases and J shed 0 bases, with 14 bases lying between them. The CDR3 sequence is 15 residues long. The CDR3 protein is CASGGDLASNQPQHF. In DNA form, the CDR3 reads TGTGCCAGCGGGGGGGACCTTGCTAGCAATCAGCCCCAGCATTTT.

This chain joins TRBV6-2 or TRBV6-3 and TRBJ1-2, with D perhaps matching TRBD1 (6 bases). Trimming took 0 bases from V and 4 from J, leaving 9 bases between them. This CDR3 is built from 14 residues. Germline-derived CDR1 and CDR2 are MNHEY and SVGEGT. The CDR3 protein is CASSYSSGAYGYTF. For the CDR3, the DNA is TGTGCCAGCAGTTACTCGTCAGGGGCCTATGGCTACACCTTC.

Written as DNA, the CDR3 is TGTGCCATCAGTGATTCGACAGGACTTATTAACTATGGCTACACCTTC. Translating gives CAISDSTGLINYGYTF. The chain uses TRBV10-3 and TRBJ1-2, with D tentatively TRBD1 (6 bases). V was trimmed by 3 bases and J by 1 base, leaving 15 bases between them. The CDR3 loop spans 16 amino acids. Germline lookup yields CDR1 ENHRY and CDR2 SYGVKD.

The chain is built from TRBV7-3 and TRBJ2-1; D possibly corresponds to TRBD2 (7 bases). The CDR3 is made up of 16 amino acids. Trimming took 3 bases from V and 6 from J, leaving 18 bases between them. Germline CDR1 SGHTA, CDR2 FQGTGA. CDR3 nucleotides: TGTGCCAGCAGCTTGGGCTCGGCAGGGGAGGGCAATGAGCAGTTCTTC. Its protein product is CASSLGSAGEGNEQFF. Full variable domain (missing parts from reference TRBV7-3 and TRBJ2-1): GAGVSQTPSNKVTEKGKYVELRCDPISGHTALYWYRQSLGQGPEFLIYFQGTGAADDSGLPNDRFFAVRPEGSVSTLKIQRTERGDSAVYLCASSLGSAGEGNEQFFGPGTRLTVL.

The genes are TRBV28 and TRBJ1-4; tentatively, D is TRBD1 (6 bases). Germline CDR1 MDHEN, CDR2 SYDVKM. The CDR3 spans 16 residues. Trimming removed 6 bases from V and 0 bases from J, with 14 bases in between. CDR3 coding DNA: TGTGCCAGCAGCTTCTTCACAGGGACAACTAATGAAAAACTGTTTTTT. As protein: CASSFFTGTTNEKLFF.

The CDR3 region has the DNA TGCGCCAGCAGGGGGACAGGGACAGATACGCAGTATTTT. Amino acids: CASRGTGTDTQYF. The rearrangement links TRBV5-1 to TRBJ2-3; 9 bases map to TRBD1. Germline V gives CDR1 SGHRS, CDR2 YFSETQ. This CDR3 region has 13 residues. The V segment lost 5 bases and the J segment 3 bases; nucleotides outside the gene matches: 1.